These 20 T cell receptor beta chains originate from one sample sequenced in a study of shared clonotypes between healthy human individuals. The naive CD8 subset, CD45RO-negative cells positively selected for CCR7, excluded terminally differentiated effector memory CD45RA+ cells. This table comes from immunoSEQ multiplex PCR, and its TCRdb copy is limited to in-frame clones, with some not included. The sample records some 2 million clones, about 95% being singletons. The sample comprised naive CD8+ T cells sorted from blood. These TCRs come from a man aged 18 to 29 in good health.

This rearrangement joins TRBV4-1 to TRBJ2-7, with D perhaps being TRBD1 or TRBD2 (5 bases each). Trimming cost V 0 bases and J 6 bases, with 12 bases left between them. Germline values: CDR1 MGHRA, CDR2 YSYEKL. The CDR3 covers 14 residues. The CDR3 region is CASSQDTRGFEQYF. CDR3 sequence (DNA): TGCGCCAGCAGCCAAGACACTCGGGGCTTCGAGCAGTACTTC.

This clone is a singleton in its sample. The rearrangement uses TRBV4-2 and TRBJ1-1, with D possibly matching TRBD1 (5 bases). The CDR3 covers 14 residues. CDR1 is LGHNA, CDR2 YNFKEQ, per germline. V lost 4 bases and J lost 3, with 12 bases in between. CDR3 residues: CASSRLEGDTEAFF. CDR3 coding DNA: TGTGCCAGCAGCCGCCTCGAAGGGGACACTGAAGCTTTCTTT.

This rearrangement joins TRBV27 to TRBJ2-1; 9 bases fit TRBD2. Germline V gene data show CDR1 as MNHEY and CDR2 as SMNVEV (reference sequence). V gave up 5 bases and J gave up 10 bases; unmatched junction bases: 9. The length of the CDR3 is 14 residues. DNA for the CDR3: TGTGCCAGCAGTCCCGGGACTAGCCCGAAGGAGCAGTTCTTC. Protein: CASSPGTSPKEQFF.

The gene calls are TRBV4-1 and TRBJ2-3; 10 nucleotides align to TRBD2. Germline V lookup: CDR1 MGHRA, CDR2 YSYEKL. The CDR3 has 17 residues. J was trimmed by 3 bases and V by 1 base; bases with no gene match: 7. The DNA of the CDR3 is TGCGCCAGCAGCCAAGTAAGCGGGGGGGCCGGGACAGATACGCAGTATTTT. Protein product: CASSQVSGGAGTDTQYF.

The chain recombines TRBV11-2 with TRBJ2-7; 10 bases agree with TRBD2. The trim removed 3 bases at V and 3 bases at J, leaving 5 bases unmatched. CDR1 SGHAT and CDR2 FQNNGV come from the germline V gene. CDR3 size: 15 residues. Here the CDR3 DNA reads TGTGCCAGCAGCTTCAGCGGGGGGGTTATCTACGAGCAGTACTTC. Amino acid sequence: CASSFSGGVIYEQYF.

The rearrangement uses TRBV10-3 and TRBJ2-3; D possibly corresponds to TRBD1 (5 bases). Trimming stripped 3 bases from V and 6 bases from J, with 16 bases between. CDR1 ENHRY and CDR2 SYGVKD come from the germline V gene. The CDR3 covers 15 residues. CDR3 region: CAISDLAQGYDTQYF. In DNA, the CDR3 is TGTGCCATCAGTGATTTGGCTCAGGGATACGATACGCAGTATTTT.

The V gene is TRBV7-9, the J gene TRBJ2-7; D is possibly TRBD1 (5 bases). The CDR3 has 16 residues. Germline-derived CDR1 and CDR2 are SEHNR and FQNEAQ (reference sequence). Trimming cost V 5 bases and J 6 bases, with 23 bases left between them. The CDR3 reads CASSPEKMARGREQYF. The CDR3 region has the DNA TGTGCCAGCAGCCCCGAAAAGATGGCAAGGGGTCGCGAGCAGTACTTC.

This clone was observed a single time. The V and J genes are TRBV2 and TRBJ1-4; D gene ambiguous. CDR1 SNHLY and CDR2 FYNNEI come from the germline V gene. V lost 4 bases, J lost 0 bases, and 12 bases lay in between. The CDR3 runs to 16 residues. The CDR3 DNA reads as TGTGCCAGCAGTGCCTGGGTGGCGCCAACTAATGAAAAACTGTTTTTT. Translation: CASSAWVAPTNEKLFF.

This rearrangement joins TRBV7-2 to TRBJ1-4, with a weak D call TRBD1 (6 bases). This CDR3 region has 15 residues. Trimming took off 5 bases at V and 2 bases at J, with 12 bases between the two ends. CDR1 is SGHTA, CDR2 FQGNSA, per germline. CDR3 coding DNA: TGTGCCAGCAGCCTCTGGGGGGCTACTAATGAAAAACTGTTTTTT. This translates into CASSLWGATNEKLFF.

The genes are TRBV9 and TRBJ2-1; D gene unclear. The CDR3 is made up of 17 amino acids. V lost 4 bases and J lost 5, with 22 bases in between. Germline assignment: CDR1 SGDLS and CDR2 YYNGEE. For the CDR3, the DNA is TGTGCCAGCAGCACCACCGCGTGGCTGGTGGCCCACAATGAGCAGTTCTTC. Protein product: CASSTTAWLVAHNEQFF.

The chain employs TRBV7-9 and TRBJ2-1; the match to TRBD2 covers 11 bases. Per the germline V gene, CDR1 is SEHNR and CDR2 is FQNEAQ (reference sequence). Trimming took 3 bases from V and 2 from J; bases not matched to a gene: 6. This CDR3 has 17 amino acids. CDR3 bases: TGTGCCAGCAGCTTCACAGGGGGACTAGCGGCCTACAATGAGCAGTTCTTC. Protein product: CASSFTGGLAAYNEQFF.

The rearrangement joins TRBV9 to TRBJ2-1, with 8 bases that match TRBD2. The CDR3 extends over 16 amino acids. Losses at the gene ends were 3 bases for V and 8 bases for J; bases not matched to a gene: 13. Germline CDR1 SGDLS, CDR2 YYNGEE. CDR3 in amino acids: CASSDGGLGLGDEQFF. As DNA, the CDR3 is TGTGCCAGCAGCGATGGGGGACTAGGTCTTGGGGATGAGCAGTTCTTC. Combining the CDR3 with reference TRBV9 and TRBJ2-1 gives the whole variable domain DSGVTQTPKHLITATGQRVTLRCSPRSGDLSVYWYQQSLDQGLQFLIQYYNGEERAKGNILERFSAQQFPDLHSELNLSSLELGDSALYFCASSDGGLGLGDEQFFGPGTRLTVL.

This rearrangement joins TRBV10-2 to TRBJ2-7, with D tentatively TRBD1 or TRBD2 (6 bases each). The CDR3 runs to 13 residues. Germline V lookup: CDR1 WSHSY, CDR2 SAAADI. The V gene lost 4 bases and the J gene lost 2 bases, with 9 bases spanning the gap. CDR3 protein: CASSAGGTYEQYF. The CDR3 DNA follows: TGCGCCAGCAGTGCCGGGGGCACCTACGAGCAGTACTTC.

This clone was counted between two and nine times. V and J are TRBV2 and TRBJ2-7; D gene uncertain. This CDR3 region has 11 residues. The V and J ends lost 6 bases and 3 bases respectively, with 6 bases between them. CDR1 and CDR2 (germline): SNHLY, FYNNEI. The CDR3 DNA follows: TGTGCCAGCAGGGACCTCTACGAGCAGTACTTC. It translates to CASRDLYEQYF.

Of note for this clone: This sample also contains other DNA sequences that code for the same CDR3. V usage is TRBV9 and J usage is TRBJ2-7; weak D call: TRBD2 (5 bases). The CDR3 totals 15 residues. V lost 0 bases and J 1 base, leaving 11 bases between the germline ends. CDR1 and CDR2 (germline): SGDLS, YYNGEE. The CDR3 DNA reads TGTGCCAGCAGCGTAGGAAGCGGAGATTCCTACGAGCAGTACTTC. Amino acid sequence: CASSVGSGDSYEQYF.

About this clone: The conserved phenylalanine or tryptophan normally closing the CDR3 is absent here, so this likely arose from a read error. This chain links TRBV4-1 with TRBJ1-2; D is ambiguous. V shed 3 bases and J shed 7 bases, with 15 bases lying between them. Germline V lookup: CDR1 MGHRA, CDR2 YSYEKL. The length of the CDR3 is 14 residues. This chain's CDR3 is CASSHRRESGGYTL. DNA for the CDR3: TGCGCCAGCAGCCACCGACGTGAGAGTGGTGGCTACACCCTC.

V usage is TRBV4-3 and J usage is TRBJ2-3; D call uncertain. Germline CDR1 is LGHNA and CDR2 is YSLEER. The ends were cut back, 0 bases at V and 5 bases at J, with 18 bases in the middle. This CDR3 spans 17 amino acids. DNA for the CDR3: TGCGCCAGCAGCCAAGAGCGCATACACTCTGGGGTAGATACGCAGTATTTT. Translating gives CASSQERIHSGVDTQYF.

This clone appeared a single time. J is TRBJ2-6 and V is TRBV27, with D perhaps matching TRBD2 (5 bases). V lost 7 bases and J lost 0, with 16 bases in between. There are 17 residues in the CDR3. Germline CDR1 reads MNHEY; CDR2 reads SMNVEV (reference sequence). CDR3 nucleotide sequence: TGTGCCAGCAAGCCCCAAGGAGACTACTCTGGGGCCAACGTCCTGACTTTC. It yields the protein CASKPQGDYSGANVLTF.

The rearrangement joins TRBV4-1 to TRBJ2-7; the D gene is possibly TRBD1 (5 bases). The length of the CDR3 is 15 residues. V dropped 4 bases and J dropped 5 bases, with 18 bases sitting between them. Germline V gene data show CDR1 as MGHRA and CDR2 as YSYEKL. The CDR3 DNA is TGCGCCAGCAGCCCGCTGGGCAGGGCTAGAGACGAGCAGTACTTC. Amino acid sequence: CASSPLGRARDEQYF.

This chain links TRBV2 with TRBJ1-5; D is perhaps TRBD1 (5 bases). The CDR3 has 18 residues. Between the trimmed V and J ends, which lost 6 bases and 3 bases, there was a span of 24 bases. Germline CDR1 is SNHLY and CDR2 is FYNNEI. Written as DNA, the CDR3 is TGTGCCAGCAGCGAGCGGGACCCTGGCGCATATGTCAATCAGCCCCAGCATTTT. Translation: CASSERDPGAYVNQPQHF.